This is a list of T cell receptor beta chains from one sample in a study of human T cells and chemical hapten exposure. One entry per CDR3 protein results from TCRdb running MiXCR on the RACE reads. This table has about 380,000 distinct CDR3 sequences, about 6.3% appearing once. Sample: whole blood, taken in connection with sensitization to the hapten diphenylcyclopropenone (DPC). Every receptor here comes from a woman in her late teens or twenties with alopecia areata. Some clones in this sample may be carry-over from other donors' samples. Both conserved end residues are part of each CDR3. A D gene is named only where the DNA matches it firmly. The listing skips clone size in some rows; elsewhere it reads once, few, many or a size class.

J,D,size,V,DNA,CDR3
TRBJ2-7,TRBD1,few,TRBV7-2,TGTGCCAGCAGCTTTGATGGACAGGCACTTAGTCGGTACTTC,CASSFDGQALSRYF
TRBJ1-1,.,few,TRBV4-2,TGTGCCAGCAGCCCACTGACAGGAATGAACACTGAAGCTTTCTTT,CASSPLTGMNTEAFF
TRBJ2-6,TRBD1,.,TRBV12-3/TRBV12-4,TGTGCCAGCAGGGACAGGGCTGGGGCCAACGTCCTGACTTTC,CASRDRAGANVLTF
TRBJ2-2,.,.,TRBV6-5,TGTGCCAGCAGTTTCACTCTGCGGGGCTTGATTACCGGGGAGCTGTTTTTT,CASSFTLRGLITGELFF
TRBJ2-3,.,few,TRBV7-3,TGTGCCAGCAGCTCGGCGGGACAGAGCACAGATACGCAGTATTTT,CASSSAGQSTDTQYF
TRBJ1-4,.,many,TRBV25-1,TGTGCCAGCGGGCCTAACGGTATCCCAGGGCGAAAAGAGGATGGCGAAAAACTGTTTTTT,CASGPNGIPGRKEDGEKLFF
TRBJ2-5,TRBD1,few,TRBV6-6,TGTGCCAGCAGCCGGACAGGGGGCAGCGTTCAAGAGACCCAGTACTTC,CASSRTGGSVQETQYF
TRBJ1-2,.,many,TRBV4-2,TGTGCCAGCAGCCAAGTAGCTCAGGGAAGGAGCTATGGCTACACCTTC,CASSQVAQGRSYGYTF
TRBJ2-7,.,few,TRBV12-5,TGTGCTAGTGGTTCCGGCCTCTACGAGCAGTACTTC,CASGSGLYEQYF
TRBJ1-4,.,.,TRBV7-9,TGTGCCAGCAGCTTTGGAAACAGCAATCACCTGTTTTTT,CASSFGNSNHLFF
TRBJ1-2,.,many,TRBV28,TGTGCCAGCAGTTCTCAGGGGAGTTTCTATGGCTACACCTTC,CASSSQGSFYGYTF
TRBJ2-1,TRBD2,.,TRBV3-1,TGTGCCAGCAGGCAAGGGTTCACTAGCGCCAATGAGCAGTTCTTC,CASRQGFTSANEQFF
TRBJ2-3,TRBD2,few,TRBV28,TGTGCCAGCAGTACGGGACTAGCTGTAGGAAATACGCAGTATTTT,CASSTGLAVGNTQYF
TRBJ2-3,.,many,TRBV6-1,TGTGCCAGCTTAGTGATAAGAGCTCCCACAACACCGACAGATACGCAGTATTTT,CASLVIRAPTTPTDTQYF
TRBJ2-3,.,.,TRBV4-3,TGCGCCAGCAGCCAAGATCTCTCAATTGGAGATACGCAGTATTTT,CASSQDLSIGDTQYF
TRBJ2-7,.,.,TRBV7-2,TGTGCCAGCAGCGGGGGGCCGCTCGGGGGCCGCTACGAGCAGTACTTC,CASSGGPLGGRYEQYF
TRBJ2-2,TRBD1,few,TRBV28,TGTGCCAGCAGTTTATTTCGGACAGGCTTTTTCACCGGGGAGCTGTTTTTT,CASSLFRTGFFTGELFF
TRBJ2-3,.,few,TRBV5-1,TGCGCCAGCAGCTTCCAGGGACTCCCTAGCACAGATACGCAGTATTTT,CASSFQGLPSTDTQYF
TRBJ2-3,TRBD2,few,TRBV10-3,TGTGCCATCAGTGAAACTAGCGGTGTGTCAGATACGCAGTATTTT,CAISETSGVSDTQYF
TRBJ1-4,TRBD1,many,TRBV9,TGTGCCAGCAGCCCTACAGGGGGCGATTACGAAAAACTGTTTTTT,CASSPTGGDYEKLFF
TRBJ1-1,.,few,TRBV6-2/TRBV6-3,TGTGCCAGCAGCCAGGTATCAGGGGTTGAAGCTTTCTTT,CASSQVSGVEAFF
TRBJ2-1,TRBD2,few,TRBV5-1,TGCGCCAGCAGCTTTAATCCGACTAGCGGGGGAGACAATGAGCAGTTCTTC,CASSFNPTSGGDNEQFF
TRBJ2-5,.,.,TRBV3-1,TGTGCCAGCAGCCCCTCCAAGGGGACATTCGAAGAGACCCAGTACTTC,CASSPSKGTFEETQYF
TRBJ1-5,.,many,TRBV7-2,TGTGCCAGCAGCTCAATGCTCGATCAGCCCCAGCATTTT,CASSSMLDQPQHF
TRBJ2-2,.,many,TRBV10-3,TGTGCCATCAGGACGGAGGCCGGGGAGCTGTTTTTT,CAIRTEAGELFF
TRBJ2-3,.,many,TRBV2,TGTGCCAGCAGCATCGCAGATACGCAGTATTTT,CASSIADTQYF
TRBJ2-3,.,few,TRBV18,TGTGCCAGCTCACCCCGGACTAAGGCCGAGACAGATACGCAGTATTTT,CASSPRTKAETDTQYF
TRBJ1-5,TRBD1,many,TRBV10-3,TGTGCCATCAGTGAAGGACAGGGGTCGAATAGCAATCAGCCCCAGCATTTT,CAISEGQGSNSNQPQHF
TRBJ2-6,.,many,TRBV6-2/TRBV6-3,TGTGCCAGCGTCAAGGGCTCTGGGGCCAACGTCCTGACTTTC,CASVKGSGANVLTF
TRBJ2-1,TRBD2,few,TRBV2,TGTGCCAGCCACCTGCTAGCGGGGGAGACGGAGCAGTTCTTC,CASHLLAGETEQFF
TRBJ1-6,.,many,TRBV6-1,TGTGCCAGCACCCTGGACGGAGGGTCACCCCTCCACTTT,CASTLDGGSPLHF
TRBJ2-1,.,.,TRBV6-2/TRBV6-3,TGTGCCAGCAGGGACAGCTACAATGAGCAGTTCTTC,CASRDSYNEQFF
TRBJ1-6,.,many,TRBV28,TGTGCCAGCAGTTTATGGGTCCTGAGGCCCCTCCACTTT,CASSLWVLRPLHF
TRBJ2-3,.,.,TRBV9,TGTGCCAGCAGCGTAGCTTTTTCTCCCACAGATACGCAGTATTTT,CASSVAFSPTDTQYF
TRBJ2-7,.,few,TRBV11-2,TGTGCCAGCAGCTTATCGGGGGTCGAGCAGTACTTC,CASSLSGVEQYF
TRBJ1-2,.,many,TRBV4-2,TGTGCCAGCAGCCACCCAACGGGAGGCGGTACTAACTATGGCTACACCTTC,CASSHPTGGGTNYGYTF
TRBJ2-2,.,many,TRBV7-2,TGTGCCAGCACTCTAGGAGGGGGGGCTCCGAACACCGGGGAGCTGTTTTTT,CASTLGGGAPNTGELFF
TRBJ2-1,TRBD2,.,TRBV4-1,TGCGCCAGCAGCCAAGGGAAAGCTAGCGGGGAAGTTGAGCAGTTCTTC,CASSQGKASGEVEQFF
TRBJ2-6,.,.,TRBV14,TGTGCCAGCAGCCAACGCCTGACAGTATCCCTCTCTGGGGCCAACGTCCTGACTTTC,CASSQRLTVSLSGANVLTF
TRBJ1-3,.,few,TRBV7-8,TGTGCCAGCAGCCGCGCGGGGGGGAGCTTTGGAAACACCATATATTTT,CASSRAGGSFGNTIYF
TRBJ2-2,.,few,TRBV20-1,TGCAGTGCTAGAAGTGGGCAGGTGAACACCGGGGAGCTGTTTTTT,CSARSGQVNTGELFF
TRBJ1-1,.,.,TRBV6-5,TGTGCCAGCACGAATAAGGTTTCTGAAGCTTTCTTT,CASTNKVSEAFF